One T cell receptor (beta chain) is described in this entry. What it binds is unknown. Additional DNA sequences in this sample encode the identical CDR3. The data stem from a study of shared clonotypes between healthy human individuals. Study-wide results and caveats: Among the subsets, naive ones generally showed larger estimated richness than memory ones.

Positive CCR7 selection of CD45RO-negative cells yielded the naive CD8 cells, and terminally differentiated effector memory CD45RA+ cells were excluded. TCRdb's table, derived via immunoSEQ multiplex PCR, lists solely in-frame clones and lacks some. The data hold millions of clones, with 85% to 95% observed a single time. V was shortened by 0 bases and J by 1 base, with 10 bases between the two germline ends. Germline V lookup: CDR1 MNHEY, CDR2 SMNVEV (reference sequence). This CDR3 is 16 amino acids long. This TCR came from a man between 18 and 29 years old in good health. Some clones in this sample may be carry-over from other donors' samples. The rearrangement uses TRBV27 and TRBJ2-1; D remains unclear. Sequenced: naive CD8+ T cells from PBMCs. The CDR3 sequence: CASSLSVTSSYNEQFF. The CDR3 nucleotides are TGTGCCAGCAGTTTATCAGTGACCTCATCCTACAATGAGCAGTTCTTC.